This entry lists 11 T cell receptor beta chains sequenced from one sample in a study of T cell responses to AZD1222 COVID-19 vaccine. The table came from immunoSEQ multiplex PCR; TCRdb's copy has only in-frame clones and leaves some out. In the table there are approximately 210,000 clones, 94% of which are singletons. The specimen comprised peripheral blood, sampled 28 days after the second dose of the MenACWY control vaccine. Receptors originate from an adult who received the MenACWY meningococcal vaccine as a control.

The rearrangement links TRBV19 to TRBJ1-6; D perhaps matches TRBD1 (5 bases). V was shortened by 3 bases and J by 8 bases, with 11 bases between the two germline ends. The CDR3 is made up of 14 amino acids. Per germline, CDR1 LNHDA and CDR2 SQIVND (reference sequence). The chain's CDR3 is CASSIKGLDSPLHF. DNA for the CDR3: TGTGCCAGTAGTATTAAGGGGTTGGATTCACCCCTCCACTTT.

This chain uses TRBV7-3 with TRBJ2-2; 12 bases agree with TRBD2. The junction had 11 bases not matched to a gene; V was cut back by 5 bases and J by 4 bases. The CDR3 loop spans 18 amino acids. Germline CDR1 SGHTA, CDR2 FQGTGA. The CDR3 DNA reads TGTGCCAGCAGCCCCGGGGCCAGACTAGCGGGGGCCACCGGGGAGCTGTTTTTT. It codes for CASSPGARLAGATGELFF.

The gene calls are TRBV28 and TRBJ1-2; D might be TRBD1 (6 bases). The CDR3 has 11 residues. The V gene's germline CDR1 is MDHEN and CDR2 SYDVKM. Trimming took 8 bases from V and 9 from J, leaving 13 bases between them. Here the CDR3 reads CASLHRGSYTF. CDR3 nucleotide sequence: TGTGCCAGCCTTCATAGGGGGAGCTACACCTTC.

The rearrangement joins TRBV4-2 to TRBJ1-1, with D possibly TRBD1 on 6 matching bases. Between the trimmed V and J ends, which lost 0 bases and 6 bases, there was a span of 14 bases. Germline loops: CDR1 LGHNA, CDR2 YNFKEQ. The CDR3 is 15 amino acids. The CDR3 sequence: CASSQEAGEVAEAFF. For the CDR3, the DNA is TGTGCCAGCAGCCAAGAGGCAGGGGAGGTGGCTGAAGCTTTCTTT.

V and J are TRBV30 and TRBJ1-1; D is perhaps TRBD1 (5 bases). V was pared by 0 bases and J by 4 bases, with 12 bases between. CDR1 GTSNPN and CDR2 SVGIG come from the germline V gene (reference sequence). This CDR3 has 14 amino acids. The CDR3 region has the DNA TGTGCCTGGAGTGTACAAGGGGTGGGCACTGAAGCTTTCTTT. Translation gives CAWSVQGVGTEAFF.

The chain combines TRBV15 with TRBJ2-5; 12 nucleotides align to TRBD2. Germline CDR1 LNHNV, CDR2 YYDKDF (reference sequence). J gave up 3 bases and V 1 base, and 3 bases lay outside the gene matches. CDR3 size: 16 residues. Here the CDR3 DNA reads TGTGCCACCAGCAGAGCTTCTAGCGGGGGGGAAGAGACCCAGTACTTC. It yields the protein CATSRASSGGEETQYF.

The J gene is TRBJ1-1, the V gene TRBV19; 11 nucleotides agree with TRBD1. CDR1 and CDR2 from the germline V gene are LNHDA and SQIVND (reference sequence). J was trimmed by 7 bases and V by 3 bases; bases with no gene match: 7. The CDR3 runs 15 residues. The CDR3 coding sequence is TGTGCCAGTAGTATCGGACAGGGGGCGCGAGATGAAGCTTTCTTT. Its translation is CASSIGQGARDEAFF.

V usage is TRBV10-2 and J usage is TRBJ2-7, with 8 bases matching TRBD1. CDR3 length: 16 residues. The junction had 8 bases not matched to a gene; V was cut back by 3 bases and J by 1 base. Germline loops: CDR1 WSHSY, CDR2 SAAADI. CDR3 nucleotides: TGCGCCAGCAGTGATAAGAGACAGGGGCGTTCCTACGAGCAGTACTTC. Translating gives CASSDKRQGRSYEQYF.

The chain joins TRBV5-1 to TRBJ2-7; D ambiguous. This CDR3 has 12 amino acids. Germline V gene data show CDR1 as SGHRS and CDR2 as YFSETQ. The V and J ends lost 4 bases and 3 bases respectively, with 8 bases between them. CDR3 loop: CASSVDGYEQYF. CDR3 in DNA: TGCGCCAGCAGCGTCGACGGCTACGAGCAGTACTTC.

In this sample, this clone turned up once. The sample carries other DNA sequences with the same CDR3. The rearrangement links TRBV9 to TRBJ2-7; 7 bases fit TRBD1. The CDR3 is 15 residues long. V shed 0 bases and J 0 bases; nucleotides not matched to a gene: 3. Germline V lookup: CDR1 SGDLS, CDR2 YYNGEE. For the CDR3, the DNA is TGTGCCAGCAGCGTAGGGCCAGGGGGCTCCTACGAGCAGTACTTC. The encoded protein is CASSVGPGGSYEQYF. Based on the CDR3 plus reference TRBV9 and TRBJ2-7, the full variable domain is DSGVTQTPKHLITATGQRVTLRCSPRSGDLSVYWYQQSLDQGLQFLIQYYNGEERAKGNILERFSAQQFPDLHSELNLSSLELGDSALYFCASSVGPGGSYEQYFGPGTRLTVT.

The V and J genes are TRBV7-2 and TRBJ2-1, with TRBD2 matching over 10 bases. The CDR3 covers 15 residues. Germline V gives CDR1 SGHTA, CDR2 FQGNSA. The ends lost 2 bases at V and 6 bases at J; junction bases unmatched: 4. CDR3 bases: TGTGCCAGCAGCTTAATCCAGCGGGGGGGCAATGAGCAGTTCTTC. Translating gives CASSLIQRGGNEQFF.